This paragraph covers one T cell receptor beta chain sequence. The antigen is unknown. This record belongs to a study of CD8+ T cells in alopecia areata. Findings and limits, study-wide: Possibly because of HLA-related factors, TCR sharing was less clear across patients than in mice. Lesional scalp, especially alopecia totalis/universalis, showed higher clonality than normal scalp. Sequences from scalp samples also cover resident alphabeta T cells of normal skin.

RNA, once extracted, was reverse transcribed into cDNA for use as the sequencing template. Only in-frame clones appear in the TCRdb table, and some are missing; sequencing was by immunoSEQ multiplex PCR. The data hold 85,000 to 110,000 clones, with approximately 52% observed a single time. CDR1 is SGHTA and CDR2 is FQGNSA in the germline V gene. CDR3 length equals 14 residues. The V gene lost 3 bases and the J gene lost 8 bases, with 13 bases spanning the gap. The V call is TRBV7-2, the J call TRBJ1-4; D gene unclear. The receptor comes from a human donor in good health. Sequencing was performed on CD4+ T cells sorted from blood. CDR3 sequence: CASSLGPRQEKLFF. The CDR3 DNA sequence: TGTGCCAGCAGCTTGGGCCCCCGGCAGGAAAAACTGTTTTTT.